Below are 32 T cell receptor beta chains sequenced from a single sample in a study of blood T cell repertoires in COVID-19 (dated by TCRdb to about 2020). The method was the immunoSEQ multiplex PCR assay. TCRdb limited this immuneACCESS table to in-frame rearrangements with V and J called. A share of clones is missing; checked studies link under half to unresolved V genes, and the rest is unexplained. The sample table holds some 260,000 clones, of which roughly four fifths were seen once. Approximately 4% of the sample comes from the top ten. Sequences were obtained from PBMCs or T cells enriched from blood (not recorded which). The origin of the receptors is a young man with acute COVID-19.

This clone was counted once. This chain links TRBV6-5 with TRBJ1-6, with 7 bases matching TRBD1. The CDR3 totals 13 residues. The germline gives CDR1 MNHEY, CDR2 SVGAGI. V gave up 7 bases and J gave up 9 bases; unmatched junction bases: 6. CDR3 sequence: CASTTGLSSPLHF. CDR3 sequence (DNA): TGTGCCAGCACGACAGGGCTCTCTTCACCCCTCCACTTT.

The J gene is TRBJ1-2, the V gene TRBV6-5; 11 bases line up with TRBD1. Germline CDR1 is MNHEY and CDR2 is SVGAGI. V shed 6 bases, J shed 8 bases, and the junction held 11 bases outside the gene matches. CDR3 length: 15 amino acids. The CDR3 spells CASSFAGTGGSGYTF. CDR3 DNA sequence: TGTGCCAGCAGCTTCGCCGGGACAGGGGGGAGCGGCTACACCTTC.

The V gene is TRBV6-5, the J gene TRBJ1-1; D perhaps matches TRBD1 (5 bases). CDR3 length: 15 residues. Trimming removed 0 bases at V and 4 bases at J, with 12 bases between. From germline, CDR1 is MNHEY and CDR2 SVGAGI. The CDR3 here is CASSYSGLGATEAFF. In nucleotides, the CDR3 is TGTGCCAGCAGTTACTCAGGGTTAGGGGCCACTGAAGCTTTCTTT.

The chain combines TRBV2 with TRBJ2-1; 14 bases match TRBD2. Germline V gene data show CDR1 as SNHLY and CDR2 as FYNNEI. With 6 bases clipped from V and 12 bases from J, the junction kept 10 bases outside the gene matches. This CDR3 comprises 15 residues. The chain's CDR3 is CASREGLAGEAWQFF. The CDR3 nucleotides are TGTGCCAGCAGGGAGGGACTAGCGGGGGAGGCATGGCAGTTCTTC.

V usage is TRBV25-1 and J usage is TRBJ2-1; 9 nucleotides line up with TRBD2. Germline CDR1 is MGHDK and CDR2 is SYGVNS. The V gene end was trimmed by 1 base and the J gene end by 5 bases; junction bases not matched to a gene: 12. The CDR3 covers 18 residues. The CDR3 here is CASSESLLAGILNNEQFF. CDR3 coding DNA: TGTGCCAGCAGTGAATCCTTGCTAGCGGGGATCCTAAACAATGAGCAGTTCTTC.

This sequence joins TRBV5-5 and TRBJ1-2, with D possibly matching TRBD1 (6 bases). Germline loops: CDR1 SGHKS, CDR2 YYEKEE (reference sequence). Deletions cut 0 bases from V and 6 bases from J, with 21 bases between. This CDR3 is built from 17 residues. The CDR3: CASSLAPEIQGLNGYTF. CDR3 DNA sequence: TGTGCCAGCAGCTTGGCTCCCGAAATCCAGGGGTTGAATGGCTACACCTTC.

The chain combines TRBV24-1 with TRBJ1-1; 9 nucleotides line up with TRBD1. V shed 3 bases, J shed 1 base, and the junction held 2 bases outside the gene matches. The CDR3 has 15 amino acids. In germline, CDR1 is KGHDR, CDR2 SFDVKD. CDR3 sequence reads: CATSDPTGGNTEAFF. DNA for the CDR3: TGTGCCACCAGTGATCCGACAGGGGGGAACACTGAAGCTTTCTTT.

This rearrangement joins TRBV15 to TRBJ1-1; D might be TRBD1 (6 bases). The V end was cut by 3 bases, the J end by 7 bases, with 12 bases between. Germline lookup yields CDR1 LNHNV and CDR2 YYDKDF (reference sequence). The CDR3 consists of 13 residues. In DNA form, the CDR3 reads TGTGCCACCAGCAGTCCTCCGGACAGTGAAGCTTTCTTT. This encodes CATSSPPDSEAFF.

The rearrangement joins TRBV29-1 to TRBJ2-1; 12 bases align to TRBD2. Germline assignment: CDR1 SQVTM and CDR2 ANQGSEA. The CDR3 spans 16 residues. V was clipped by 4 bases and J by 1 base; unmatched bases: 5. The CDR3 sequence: CSVGLAGGVSYNEQFF. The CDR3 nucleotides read TGCAGCGTTGGGCTAGCGGGGGGGGTATCCTACAATGAGCAGTTCTTC.

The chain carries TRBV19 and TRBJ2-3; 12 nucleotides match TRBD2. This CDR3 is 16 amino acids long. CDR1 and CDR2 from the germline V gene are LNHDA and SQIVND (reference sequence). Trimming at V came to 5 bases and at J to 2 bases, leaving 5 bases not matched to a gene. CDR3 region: CASSLLAGGNTDTQYF. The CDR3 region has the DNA TGTGCCAGTAGTCTTCTAGCGGGAGGGAACACAGATACGCAGTATTTT. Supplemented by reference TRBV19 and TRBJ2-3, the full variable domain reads DGGITQSPKYLFRKEGQNVTLSCEQNLNHDAMYWYRQDPGQGLRLIYYSQIVNDFQKGDIAEGYSVSREKKESFPLTVTSAQKNPTAFYLCASSLLAGGNTDTQYFGPGTRLTVL.

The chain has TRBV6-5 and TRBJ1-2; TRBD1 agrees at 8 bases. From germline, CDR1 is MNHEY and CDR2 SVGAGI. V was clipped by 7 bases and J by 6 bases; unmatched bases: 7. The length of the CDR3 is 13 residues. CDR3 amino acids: CASTPGGADGYTF. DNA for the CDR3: TGTGCCAGCACCCCAGGGGGCGCTGATGGCTACACCTTC.

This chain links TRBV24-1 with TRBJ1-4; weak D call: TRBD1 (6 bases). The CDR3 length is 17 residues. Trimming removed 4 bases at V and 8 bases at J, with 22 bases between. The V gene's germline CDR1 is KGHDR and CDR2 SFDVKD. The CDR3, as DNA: TGTGCCACCAGTGACCCCTCGGCGGGGGCAATAGGGGAAAAACTGTTTTTT. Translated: CATSDPSAGAIGEKLFF.

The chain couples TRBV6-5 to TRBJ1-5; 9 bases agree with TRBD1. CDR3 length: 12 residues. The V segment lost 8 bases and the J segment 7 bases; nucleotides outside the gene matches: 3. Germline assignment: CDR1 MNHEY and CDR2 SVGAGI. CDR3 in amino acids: CASSDRGQPQHF. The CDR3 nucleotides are TGTGCCAGCTCGGACAGGGGACAGCCCCAGCATTTT.

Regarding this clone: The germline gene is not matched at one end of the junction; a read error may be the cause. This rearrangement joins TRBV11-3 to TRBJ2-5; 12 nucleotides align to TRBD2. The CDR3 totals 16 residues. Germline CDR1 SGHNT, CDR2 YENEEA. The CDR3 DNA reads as TGTGCCAGCAGCCTAGAACTAGCGGGAGGAGGAGAGACCCAGTACTTC. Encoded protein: CASSLELAGGGETQYF.

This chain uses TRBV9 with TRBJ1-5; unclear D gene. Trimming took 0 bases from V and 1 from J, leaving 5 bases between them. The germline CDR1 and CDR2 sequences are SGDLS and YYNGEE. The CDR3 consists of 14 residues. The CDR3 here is CASSVDASNQPQHF. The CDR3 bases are TGTGCCAGCAGCGTAGATGCGAGCAATCAGCCCCAGCATTTT.

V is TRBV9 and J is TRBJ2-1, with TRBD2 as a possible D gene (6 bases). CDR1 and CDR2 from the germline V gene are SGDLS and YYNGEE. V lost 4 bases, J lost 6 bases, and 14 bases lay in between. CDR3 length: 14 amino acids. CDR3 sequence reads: CASSPTSGGNEQFF. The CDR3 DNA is TGTGCCAGCAGCCCTACATCCGGGGGCAATGAGCAGTTCTTC.

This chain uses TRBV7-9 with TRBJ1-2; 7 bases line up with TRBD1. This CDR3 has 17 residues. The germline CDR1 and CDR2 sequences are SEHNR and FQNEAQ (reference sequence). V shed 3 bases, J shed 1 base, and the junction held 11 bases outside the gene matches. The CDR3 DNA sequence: TGTGCCAGCAGCTTCTCTATTCGGAGGGACAGTAACTATGGCTACACCTTC. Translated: CASSFSIRRDSNYGYTF.

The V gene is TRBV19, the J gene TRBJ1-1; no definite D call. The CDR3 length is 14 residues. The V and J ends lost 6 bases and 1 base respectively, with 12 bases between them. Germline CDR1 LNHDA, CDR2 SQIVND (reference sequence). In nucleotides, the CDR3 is TGTGCCAGTAGGACTACCCCGAAGAACACTGAAGCTTTCTTT. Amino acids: CASRTTPKNTEAFF.

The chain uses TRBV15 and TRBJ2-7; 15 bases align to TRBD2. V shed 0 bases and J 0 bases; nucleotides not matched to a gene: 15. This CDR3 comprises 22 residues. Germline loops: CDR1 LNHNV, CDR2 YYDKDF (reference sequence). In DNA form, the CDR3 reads TGTGCCACCAGCAGAGATCGGGCAAAGTGGACTAGCGGGGGGGCCACCTCCTACGAGCAGTACGTC. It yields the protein CATSRDRAKWTSGGATSYEQYV.

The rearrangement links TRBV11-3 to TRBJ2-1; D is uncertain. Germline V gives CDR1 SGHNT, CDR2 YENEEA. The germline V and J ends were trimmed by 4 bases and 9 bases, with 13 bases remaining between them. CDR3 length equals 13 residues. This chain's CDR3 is CASSSDPRSEQFF. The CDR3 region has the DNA TGTGCCAGCAGCTCCGACCCGAGGAGTGAGCAGTTCTTC.

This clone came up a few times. The CDR3 region has the DNA TGTGCCTGTCGGGACAGCTTCTCTGGAAACACCATATATTTT. Residues: CACRDSFSGNTIYF. The chain carries TRBV30 and TRBJ1-3; TRBD1 matches 7 bases. CDR1 is GTSNPN, CDR2 SVGIG, per germline (reference sequence). Unmatched junction bases numbered 5, after V lost 6 bases and J lost 0 bases. This CDR3 is 14 amino acids long.

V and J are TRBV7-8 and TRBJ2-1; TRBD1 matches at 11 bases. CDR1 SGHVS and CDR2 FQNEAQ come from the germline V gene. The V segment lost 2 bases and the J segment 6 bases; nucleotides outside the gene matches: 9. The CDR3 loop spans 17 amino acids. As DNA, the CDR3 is TGTGCCAGCAGCTTAACCCTATTGGGACAGGGGGGCAATGAGCAGTTCTTC. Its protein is CASSLTLLGQGGNEQFF. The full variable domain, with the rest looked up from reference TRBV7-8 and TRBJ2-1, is GAGVSQSPRYKVAKRGQDVALRCDPISGHVSLFWYQQALGQGPEFLTYFQNEAQLDKSGLPSDRFFAERPEGSVSTLKIQRTQQEDSAVYLCASSLTLLGQGGNEQFFGPGTRLTVL.

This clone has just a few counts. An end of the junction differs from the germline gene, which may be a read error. As DNA, the CDR3 is TGTGCCAGCAGCTACTACCAGGGGGTGGTTGGCTACACCTTC. This translates into CASSYYQGVVGYTF. The V and J genes are TRBV6-5 and TRBJ1-2; TRBD1 agrees at 7 bases. The germline V gene has CDR1 MNHEY and CDR2 SVGAGI. This CDR3 is built from 14 residues.

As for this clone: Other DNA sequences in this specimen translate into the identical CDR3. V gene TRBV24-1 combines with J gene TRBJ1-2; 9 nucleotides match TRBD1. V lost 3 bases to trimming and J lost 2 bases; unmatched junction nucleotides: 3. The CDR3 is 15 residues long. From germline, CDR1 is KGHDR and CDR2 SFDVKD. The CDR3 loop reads CATSDQGQGNYGYTF. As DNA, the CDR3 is TGTGCCACCAGTGATCAAGGACAGGGGAACTATGGCTACACCTTC.

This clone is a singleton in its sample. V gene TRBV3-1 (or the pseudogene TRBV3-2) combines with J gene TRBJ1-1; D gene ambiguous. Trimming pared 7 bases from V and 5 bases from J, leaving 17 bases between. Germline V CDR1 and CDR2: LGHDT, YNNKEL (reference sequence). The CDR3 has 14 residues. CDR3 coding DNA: TGTGCCAGCACCCCAGGACGGGAAAGGACTGAAGCTTTCTTT. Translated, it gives CASTPGRERTEAFF.

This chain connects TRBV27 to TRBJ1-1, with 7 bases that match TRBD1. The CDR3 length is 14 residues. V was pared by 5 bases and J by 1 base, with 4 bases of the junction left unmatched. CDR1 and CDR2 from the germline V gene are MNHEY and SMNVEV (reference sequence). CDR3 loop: CASSAGQTNTEAFF. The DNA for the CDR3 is TGTGCCAGCAGTGCGGGACAGACGAACACTGAAGCTTTCTTT.

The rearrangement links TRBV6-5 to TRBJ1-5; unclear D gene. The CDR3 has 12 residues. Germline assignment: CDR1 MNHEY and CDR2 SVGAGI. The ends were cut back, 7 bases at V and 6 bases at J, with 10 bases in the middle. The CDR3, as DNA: TGTGCCAGCAAAGAGGTCGCTCAGCCCCAGCATTTT. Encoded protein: CASKEVAQPQHF.

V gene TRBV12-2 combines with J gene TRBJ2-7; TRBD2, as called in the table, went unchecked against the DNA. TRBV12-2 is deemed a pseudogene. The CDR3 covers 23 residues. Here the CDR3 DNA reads TGTGCAAGTCGCTTTAGGGAGGGCCGAGAGGGGGAAACCTTAGAATGGAGCTCCTACGAGCAGTACGTC. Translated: CASRFREGREGETLEWSSYEQYV.

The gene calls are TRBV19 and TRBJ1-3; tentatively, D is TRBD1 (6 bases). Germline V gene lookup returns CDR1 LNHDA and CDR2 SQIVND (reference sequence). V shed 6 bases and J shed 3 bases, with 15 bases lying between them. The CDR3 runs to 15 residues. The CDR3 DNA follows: TGTGCCAGTAGAACCGGGACACTAAATGGAAACACCATATATTTT. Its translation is CASRTGTLNGNTIYF.

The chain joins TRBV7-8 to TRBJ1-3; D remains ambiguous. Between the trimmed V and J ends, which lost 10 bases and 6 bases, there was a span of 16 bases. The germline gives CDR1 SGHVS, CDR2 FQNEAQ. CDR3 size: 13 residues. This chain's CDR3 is CATRRREENTIYF. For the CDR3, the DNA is TGTGCCACCCGACGGAGAGAGGAAAACACCATATATTTT.

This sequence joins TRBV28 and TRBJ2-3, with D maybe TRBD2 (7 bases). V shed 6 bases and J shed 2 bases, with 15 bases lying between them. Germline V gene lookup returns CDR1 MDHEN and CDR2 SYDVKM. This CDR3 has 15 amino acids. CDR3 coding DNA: TGTGCCAGCAGCAGGCGCGGGGGCAACACAGATACGCAGTATTTT. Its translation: CASSRRGGNTDTQYF.

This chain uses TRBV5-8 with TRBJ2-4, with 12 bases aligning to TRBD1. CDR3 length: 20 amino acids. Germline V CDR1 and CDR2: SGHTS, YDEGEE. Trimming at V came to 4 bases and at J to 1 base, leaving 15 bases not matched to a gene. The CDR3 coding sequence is TGTGCCAGCAGCGTTGAGTCCGGGACAGGGGGCTTTGGGGCCAAAAACATTCAGTACTTC. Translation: CASSVESGTGGFGAKNIQYF.